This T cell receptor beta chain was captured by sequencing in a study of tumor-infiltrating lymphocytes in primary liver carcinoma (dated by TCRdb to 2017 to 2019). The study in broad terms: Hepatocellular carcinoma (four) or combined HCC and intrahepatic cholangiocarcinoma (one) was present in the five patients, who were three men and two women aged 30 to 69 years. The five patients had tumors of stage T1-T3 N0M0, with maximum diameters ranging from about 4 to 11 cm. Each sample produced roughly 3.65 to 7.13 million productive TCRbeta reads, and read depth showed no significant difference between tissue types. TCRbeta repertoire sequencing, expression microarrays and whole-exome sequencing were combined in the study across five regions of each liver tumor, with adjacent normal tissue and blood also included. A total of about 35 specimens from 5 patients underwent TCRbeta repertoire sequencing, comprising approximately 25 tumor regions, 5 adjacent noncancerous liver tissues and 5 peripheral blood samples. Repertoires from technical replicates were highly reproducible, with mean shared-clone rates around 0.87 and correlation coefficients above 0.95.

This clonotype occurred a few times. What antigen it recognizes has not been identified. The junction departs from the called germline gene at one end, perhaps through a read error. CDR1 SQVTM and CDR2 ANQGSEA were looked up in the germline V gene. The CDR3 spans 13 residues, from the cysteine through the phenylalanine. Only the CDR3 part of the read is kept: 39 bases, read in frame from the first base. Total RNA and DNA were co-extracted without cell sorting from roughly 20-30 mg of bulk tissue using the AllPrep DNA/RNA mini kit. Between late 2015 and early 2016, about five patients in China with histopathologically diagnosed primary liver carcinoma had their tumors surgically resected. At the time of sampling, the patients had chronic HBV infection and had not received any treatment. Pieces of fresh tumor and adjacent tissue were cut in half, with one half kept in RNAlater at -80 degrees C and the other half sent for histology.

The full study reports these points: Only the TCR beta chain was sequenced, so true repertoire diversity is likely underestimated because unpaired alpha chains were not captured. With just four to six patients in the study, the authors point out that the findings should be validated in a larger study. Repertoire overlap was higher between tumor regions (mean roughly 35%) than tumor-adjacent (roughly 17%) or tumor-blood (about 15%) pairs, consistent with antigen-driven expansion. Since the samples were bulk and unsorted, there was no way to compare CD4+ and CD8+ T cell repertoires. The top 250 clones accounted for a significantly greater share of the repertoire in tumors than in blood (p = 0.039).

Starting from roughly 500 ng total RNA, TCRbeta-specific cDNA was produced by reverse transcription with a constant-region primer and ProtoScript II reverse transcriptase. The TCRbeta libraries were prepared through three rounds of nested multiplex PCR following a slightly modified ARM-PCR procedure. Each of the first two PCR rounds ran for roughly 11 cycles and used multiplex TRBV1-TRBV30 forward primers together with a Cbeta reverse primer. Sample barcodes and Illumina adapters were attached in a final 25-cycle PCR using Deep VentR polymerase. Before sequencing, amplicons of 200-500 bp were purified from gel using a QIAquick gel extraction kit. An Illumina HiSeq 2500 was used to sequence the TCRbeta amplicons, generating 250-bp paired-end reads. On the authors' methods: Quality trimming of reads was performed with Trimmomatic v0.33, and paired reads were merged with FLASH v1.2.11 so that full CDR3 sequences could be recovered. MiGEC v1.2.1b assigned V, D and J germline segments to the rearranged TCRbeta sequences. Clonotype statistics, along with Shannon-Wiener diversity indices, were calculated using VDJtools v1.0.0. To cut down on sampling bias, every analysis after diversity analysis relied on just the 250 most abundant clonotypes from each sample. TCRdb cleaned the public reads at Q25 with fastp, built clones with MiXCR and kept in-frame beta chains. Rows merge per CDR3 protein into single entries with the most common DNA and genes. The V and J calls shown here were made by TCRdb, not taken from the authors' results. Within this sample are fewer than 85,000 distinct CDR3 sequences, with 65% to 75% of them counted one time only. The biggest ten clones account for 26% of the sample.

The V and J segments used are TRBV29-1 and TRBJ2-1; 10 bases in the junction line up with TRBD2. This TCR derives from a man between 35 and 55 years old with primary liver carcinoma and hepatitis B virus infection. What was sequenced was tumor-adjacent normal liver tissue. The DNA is TGCAGCGGTAGCGGGAGGACCTACAATGAGCTGTTCTTC. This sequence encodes CSGSGRTYNELFF.